Listed below are T cell receptor beta chains from one sample, sequenced in a study of cytomegalovirus exposure and HLA in healthy donors. Generated by immunoSEQ multiplex PCR, the TCRdb table keeps only in-frame clones and is missing some. Seen in this sample are some 84,000 clones; the ten most common clones hold approximately 0.58%. Sequencing was carried out using PBMCs. The source of these receptors is a man aged 50 to 60 in good health and CMV-seronegative. Each CDR3 is given with its conserved first and last residue. A D gene is named only where the DNA matches it firmly.

>NA|TRBJ1-2|TRBV6-6
TGTGCCAGCAGTTATTCAACCCCGGGAAACTATGGCTACACCTTC
CASSYSTPGNYGYTF
>TRBD1|TRBJ1-6|TRBV5-1
TGCGCCAGCAGCTCGACAGGGCAAGTCTATTCACCCCTCCACTTT
CASSSTGQVYSPLHF
>TRBD2|TRBJ2-7|TRBV9
TGTGCCAGCAGCACTAGGGAGGGCAGTTCGCACTACGAGCAGTACTTC
CASSTREGSSHYEQYF
>TRBD2|TRBJ2-7|TRBV9
TGTGCCAGCAGCGTAGGCTGGCGGGGGGGAAACGAGCAGTACTTC
CASSVGWRGGNEQYF
>NA|TRBJ1-4|TRBV28
TGTGCCAGCAGTTTCGTACAGGGTAGCGAAAAACTGTTTTTT
CASSFVQGSEKLFF
>TRBD2|TRBJ2-1|TRBV10-3
TGTGCCACAGGGGCTGGCGGGGGGGCCTCCTACAATGAGCAGTTCTTC
CATGAGGGASYNEQFF
>NA|TRBJ1-6|TRBV18
TGTGCCAGCTCACCCGTTCCGACAGAAGATAATTCACCCCTCCACTTT
CASSPVPTEDNSPLHF
>TRBD1|TRBJ1-1|TRBV9
TGTGCCAGCAGCGTAGCAGGACAGGGGGGTACTGAAGCTTTCTTT
CASSVAGQGGTEAFF
>NA|TRBJ1-1|TRBV18
TGTGCCAGCTCACCACCGTCCAGGGGAAATACTGAAGCTTTCTTT
CASSPPSRGNTEAFF
>NA|TRBJ1-2|TRBV14
TGTGCCAGCAGCCCTTCTGGGACTGGTTTAAGGGGCTACACCTTC
CASSPSGTGLRGYTF
>TRBD2|TRBJ2-3|TRBV29-1
TGCAGCGTTGAAGCCGTCGGGGGGACAGATACGCAGTATTTT
CSVEAVGGTDTQYF
>NA|TRBJ1-3|TRBV19
TGTGCCAGTAGTCACAGGGACCCGATCTCTGGAAACACCATATATTTT
CASSHRDPISGNTIYF
>TRBD1|TRBJ1-1|TRBV5-1
TGCGCCAGCAGCTTGCAACAGGGGATTGAAGCTTTCTTT
CASSLQQGIEAFF
>TRBD1|TRBJ2-4|TRBV18
TGTGCCAGCTCACCGACAGGGGAATCATGGGGAAACATTCAGTACTTC
CASSPTGESWGNIQYF